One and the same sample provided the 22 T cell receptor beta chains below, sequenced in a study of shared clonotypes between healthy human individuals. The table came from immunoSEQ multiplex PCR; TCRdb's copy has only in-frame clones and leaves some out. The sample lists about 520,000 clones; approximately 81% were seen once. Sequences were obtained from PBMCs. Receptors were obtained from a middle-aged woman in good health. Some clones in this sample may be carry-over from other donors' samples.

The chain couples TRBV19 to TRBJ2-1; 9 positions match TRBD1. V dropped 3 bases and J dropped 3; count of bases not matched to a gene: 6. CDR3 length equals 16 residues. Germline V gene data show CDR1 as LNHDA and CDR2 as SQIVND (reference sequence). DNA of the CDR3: TGTGCCAGTAGTATCCCGGGACAGGGAGGCTACAATGAGCAGTTCTTC. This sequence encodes CASSIPGQGGYNEQFF.

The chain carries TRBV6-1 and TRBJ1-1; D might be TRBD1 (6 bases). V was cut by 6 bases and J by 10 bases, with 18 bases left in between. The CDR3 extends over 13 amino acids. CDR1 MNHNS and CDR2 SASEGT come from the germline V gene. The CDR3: CASRPPGDRRAFF. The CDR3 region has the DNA TGTGCCAGCAGACCCCCGGGCGACAGGAGAGCTTTCTTT.

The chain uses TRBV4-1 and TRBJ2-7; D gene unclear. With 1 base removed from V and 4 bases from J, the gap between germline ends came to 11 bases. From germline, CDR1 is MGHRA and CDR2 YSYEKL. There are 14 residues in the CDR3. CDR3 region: CASSQVRMGYEQYF. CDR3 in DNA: TGCGCCAGCAGCCAAGTACGGATGGGATACGAGCAGTACTTC.

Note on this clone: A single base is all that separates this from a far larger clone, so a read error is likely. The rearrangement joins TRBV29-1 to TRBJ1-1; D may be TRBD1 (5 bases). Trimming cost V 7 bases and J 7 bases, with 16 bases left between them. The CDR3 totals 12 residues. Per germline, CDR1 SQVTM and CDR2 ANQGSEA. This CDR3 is CSGARGVNEAFF. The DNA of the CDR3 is TGCAGCGGGGCGAGAGGGGTCAATGAAGCTTTCTTT. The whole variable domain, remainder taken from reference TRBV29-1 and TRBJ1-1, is SAVISQKPSRDICQRGTSLTIQCQVDSQVTMMFWYRQQPGQSLTLIATANQGSEATYESGFVIDKFPISRPNLTFSTLTVSNMSPEDSSIYLCSGARGVNEAFFGQGTRLTVV.

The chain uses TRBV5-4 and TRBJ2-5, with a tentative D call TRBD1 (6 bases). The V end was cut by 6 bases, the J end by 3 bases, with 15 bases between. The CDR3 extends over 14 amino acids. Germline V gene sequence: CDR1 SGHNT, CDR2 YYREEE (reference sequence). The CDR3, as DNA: TGTGCCAGCAACCGACAGGATGTGGAAGAGACCCAGTACTTC. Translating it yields CASNRQDVEETQYF.

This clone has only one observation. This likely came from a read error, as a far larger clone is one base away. The CDR3 loop reads CASRGTTGVARYF. The CDR3 region has the DNA TGTGCCAGCAGGGGAACAACTGGGGTGGCCCGGTACTTC. The rearrangement links TRBV5-6 to TRBJ2-5; D is unclear. Trimming took off 5 bases at V and 13 bases at J, with 21 bases between the two ends. CDR1 and CDR2 from the germline V gene are SGHDT and YYEEEE. The CDR3 has 13 amino acids.

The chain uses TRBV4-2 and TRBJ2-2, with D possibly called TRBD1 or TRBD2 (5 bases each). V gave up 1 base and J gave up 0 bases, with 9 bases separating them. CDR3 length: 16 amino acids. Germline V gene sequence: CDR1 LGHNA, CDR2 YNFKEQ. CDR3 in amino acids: CASSQAGTANTGELFF. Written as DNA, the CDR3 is TGTGCCAGCAGCCAAGCCGGGACGGCGAACACCGGGGAGCTGTTTTTT.

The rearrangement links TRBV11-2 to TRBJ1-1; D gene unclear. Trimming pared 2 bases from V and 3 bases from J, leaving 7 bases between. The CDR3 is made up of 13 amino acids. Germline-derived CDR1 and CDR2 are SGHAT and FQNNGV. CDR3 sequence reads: CASSLWGDTEAFF. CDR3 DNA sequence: TGTGCCAGCAGCTTATGGGGTGACACTGAAGCTTTCTTT. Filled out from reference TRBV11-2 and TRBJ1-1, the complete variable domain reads EAGVAQSPRYKIIEKRQSVAFWCNPISGHATLYWYQQILGQGPKLLIQFQNNGVVDDSQLPKDRFSAERLKGVDSTLKIQPAKLEDSAVYLCASSLWGDTEAFFGQGTRLTVV.

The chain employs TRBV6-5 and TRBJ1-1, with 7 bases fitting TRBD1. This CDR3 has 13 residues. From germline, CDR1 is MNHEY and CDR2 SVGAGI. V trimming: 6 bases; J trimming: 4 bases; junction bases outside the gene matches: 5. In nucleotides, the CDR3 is TGTGCCAGCAGGCACACAGGGGTCACTGAAGCTTTCTTT. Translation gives CASRHTGVTEAFF.

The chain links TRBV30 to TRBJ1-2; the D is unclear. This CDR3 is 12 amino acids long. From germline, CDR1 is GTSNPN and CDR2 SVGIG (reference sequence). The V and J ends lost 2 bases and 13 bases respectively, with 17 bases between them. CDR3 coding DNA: TGTGCCTGGAGTCCCTTACCCGATTTGTTCACCTTC. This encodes CAWSPLPDLFTF.

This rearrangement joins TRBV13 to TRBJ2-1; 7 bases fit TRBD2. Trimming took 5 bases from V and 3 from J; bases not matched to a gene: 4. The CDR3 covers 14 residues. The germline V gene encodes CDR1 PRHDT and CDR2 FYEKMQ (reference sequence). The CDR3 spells CASSRGLSYNEQFF. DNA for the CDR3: TGTGCCAGCAGCCGGGGACTAAGCTACAATGAGCAGTTCTTC.

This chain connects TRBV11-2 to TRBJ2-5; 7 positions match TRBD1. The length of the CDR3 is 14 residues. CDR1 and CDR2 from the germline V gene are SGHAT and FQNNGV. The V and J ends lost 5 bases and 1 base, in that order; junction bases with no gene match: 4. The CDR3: CASSDRAGQETQYF. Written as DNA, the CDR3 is TGTGCCAGCAGCGACAGGGCCGGCCAAGAGACCCAGTACTTC.

CDR3 region: CASSFRWGSGGNEQYF. As DNA, the CDR3 is TGTGCCAGCAGTTTTCGATGGGGGTCAGGGGGGAACGAGCAGTACTTC. This chain joins TRBV28 and TRBJ2-7; TRBD1 is a possible D gene (7 bases). Germline V gene data show CDR1 as MDHEN and CDR2 as SYDVKM. The germline V and J ends were trimmed by 3 bases and 5 bases, with 20 bases remaining between them. This CDR3 region has 16 residues.

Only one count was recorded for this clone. The CDR3 here is CASSKEGLEGNTEAFF. CDR3 sequence (DNA): TGTGCCAGCAGCAAAGAGGGGTTGGAGGGTAACACTGAAGCTTTCTTT. The chain employs TRBV21-1 and TRBJ1-1. TRBV21-1 is labeled a pseudogene. The CDR3 loop spans 16 amino acids.

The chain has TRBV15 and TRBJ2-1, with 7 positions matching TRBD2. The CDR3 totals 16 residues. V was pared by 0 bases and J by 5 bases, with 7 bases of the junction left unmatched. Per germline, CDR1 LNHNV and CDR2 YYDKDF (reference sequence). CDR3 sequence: CATSREVSGANNEQFF. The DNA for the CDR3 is TGTGCCACCAGCAGAGAAGTAAGCGGGGCCAACAATGAGCAGTTCTTC.

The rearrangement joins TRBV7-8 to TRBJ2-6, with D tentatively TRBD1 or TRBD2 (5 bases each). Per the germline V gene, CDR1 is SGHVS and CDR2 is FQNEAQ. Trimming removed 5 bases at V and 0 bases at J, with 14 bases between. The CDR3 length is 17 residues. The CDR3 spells CASSRRDPRSGANVLTF. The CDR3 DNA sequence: TGTGCCAGCAGCCGCAGGGACCCGCGCTCTGGGGCCAACGTCCTGACTTTC.

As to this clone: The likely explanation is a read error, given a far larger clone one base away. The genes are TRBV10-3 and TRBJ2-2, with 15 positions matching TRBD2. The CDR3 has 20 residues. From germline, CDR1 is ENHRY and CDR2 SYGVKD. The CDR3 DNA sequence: TGTGCCATCAGCCCCGGACTAGCGGGAGGGCCTCACGGTGGCACCGTGGAGCTGTTTTTT. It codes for CAISPGLAGGPHGGTVELFF.

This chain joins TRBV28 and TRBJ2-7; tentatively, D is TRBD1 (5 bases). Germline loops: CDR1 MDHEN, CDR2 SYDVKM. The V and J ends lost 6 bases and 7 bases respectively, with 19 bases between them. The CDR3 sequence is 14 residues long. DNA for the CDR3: TGTGCCAGCAGCCCCGTTGTGCGGCCAGGGGAGCAGTACTTC. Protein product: CASSPVVRPGEQYF.

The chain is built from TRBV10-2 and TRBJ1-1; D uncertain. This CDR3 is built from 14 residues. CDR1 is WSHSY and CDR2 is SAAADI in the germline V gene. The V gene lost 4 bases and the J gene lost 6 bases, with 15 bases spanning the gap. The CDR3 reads CASSVTRGFAEAFF. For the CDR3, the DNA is TGCGCCAGCAGTGTAACGAGAGGGTTCGCTGAAGCTTTCTTT.

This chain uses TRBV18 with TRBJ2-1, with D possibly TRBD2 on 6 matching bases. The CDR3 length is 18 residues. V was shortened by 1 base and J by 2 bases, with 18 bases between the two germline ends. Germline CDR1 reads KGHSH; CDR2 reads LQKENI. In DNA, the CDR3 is TGTGCCAGCTCACCACGCCGGTTTTCGGGAGTTCCCTACAATGAGCAGTTCTTC. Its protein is CASSPRRFSGVPYNEQFF.

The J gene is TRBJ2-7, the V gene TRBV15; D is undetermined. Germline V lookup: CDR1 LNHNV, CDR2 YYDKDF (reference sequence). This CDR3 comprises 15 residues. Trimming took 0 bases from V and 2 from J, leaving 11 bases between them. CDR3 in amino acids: CATSRDPGVTYEQYF. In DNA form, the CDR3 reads TGTGCCACCAGCAGAGATCCAGGAGTGACCTACGAGCAGTACTTC.

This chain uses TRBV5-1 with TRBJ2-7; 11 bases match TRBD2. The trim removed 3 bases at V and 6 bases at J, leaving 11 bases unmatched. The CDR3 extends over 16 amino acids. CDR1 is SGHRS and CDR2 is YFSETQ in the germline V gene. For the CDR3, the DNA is TGCGCCAGCAGCTCCCTTCCGACTAGCGGGATAATCGAGCAGTACTTC. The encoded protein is CASSSLPTSGIIEQYF.